This entry lists 13 T cell receptor beta chains sequenced from one sample in a study of metastatic and nonmetastatic thyroid tumors. No patient received treatment before thyroid surgery. TCRdb redid the clone calls on the PCR reads using MiXCR. The data hold 30,000 to 40,000 clones, with approximately 15% observed a single time. Source material: blood. All receptors derive from a male donor with papillary thyroid cancer or a benign thyroid nodule (not recorded which). Some clones in this sample may be carry-over from other donors' samples.

This clone was detected many times. In DNA form, the CDR3 reads TGTGCCTGGAGTGTAGTTCTGTCAGGGGGCGGGGAAGCTTTCTTT. It specifies CAWSVVLSGGGEAFF. V and J are TRBV30 and TRBJ1-1; 8 bases are shared with TRBD1. The V gene's germline CDR1 is GTSNPN and CDR2 SVGIG (reference sequence). J lost 8 bases, V lost 0 bases, and 11 bases had no gene match. The CDR3 has 15 amino acids.

This clone was counted many times. The V call is TRBV18, the J call TRBJ1-5; TRBD1 might be the D (5 bases). V was cut by 6 bases and J by 11 bases, with 17 bases left in between. This CDR3 is built from 13 residues. CDR1 is KGHSH and CDR2 is LQKENI in the germline V gene. Here the CDR3 reads CASSPNFREAQHF. In DNA form, the CDR3 reads TGTGCCAGCTCTCCTAACTTCAGGGAAGCCCAGCATTTT.

This clone was counted at least ten times. CDR3 amino acids: CARGGGDPCNEQFF. CDR3 DNA: TGTGCCAGGGGCGGGGGGGATCCCTGCAATGAGCAGTTCTTC. The rearrangement uses TRBV27 and TRBJ2-1; 9 bases are shared with TRBD2. Per germline, CDR1 MNHEY and CDR2 SMNVEV (reference sequence). V shed 9 bases, J shed 6 bases, and the junction held 9 bases outside the gene matches. The CDR3 is 14 residues long.

This clone was observed a handful of times. The J gene is TRBJ2-4, the V gene TRBV20-1; D may be TRBD2 (6 bases). Trimming removed 0 bases at V and 3 bases at J, with 12 bases between. Germline values: CDR1 DFQATT, CDR2 SNEGSKA (reference sequence). The CDR3 runs 15 residues. For the CDR3, the DNA is TGCAGTGCTAGAGATGGGCGCGGGGTCAAAAACATTCAGTACTTC. Translated, it gives CSARDGRGVKNIQYF.

Many counts were recorded for this clone. This chain connects TRBV11-1 to TRBJ2-3; 9 bases are a match to TRBD2. V gave up 5 bases and J gave up 1 base; unmatched junction bases: 10. Germline V gives CDR1 SGHAT, CDR2 FQDESV (reference sequence). This CDR3 spans 17 amino acids. This chain's CDR3 is CASSPRIRTSGTDTQYF. The CDR3 bases are TGTGCCAGCAGCCCGAGGATTAGGACTAGCGGCACAGATACGCAGTATTTT.

This clone showed up many times. This chain connects TRBV6-2 or TRBV6-3 to TRBJ2-2; D not certain. The CDR3 is 12 residues long. From germline, CDR1 is MNHEY and CDR2 SVGEGT. Trimming took 6 bases from V and 6 from J, leaving 8 bases between them. The CDR3 loop reads CASSDRAGELFF. DNA for the CDR3: TGTGCCAGCAGCGACCGGGCCGGGGAGCTGTTTTTT.

This clone was recorded many times. The gene calls are TRBV20-1 and TRBJ1-3; D gene unclear. Trimming took 5 bases from V and 4 from J, leaving 12 bases between them. The CDR3 consists of 13 residues. The germline V gene encodes CDR1 DFQATT and CDR2 SNEGSKA (reference sequence). CDR3 coding DNA: TGCAGTGCTTCCGGGAGCAAGGGAAACACCATATATTTT. It is translated as CSASGSKGNTIYF.

This clone came up many times. The rearrangement links TRBV6-5 to TRBJ1-1, with 8 bases matching TRBD1. The CDR3 totals 18 residues. Germline V CDR1 and CDR2: MNHEY, SVGAGI. V dropped 4 bases and J dropped 5; count of bases not matched to a gene: 18. The CDR3 DNA follows: TGTGCCAGCAGTTTAATGACAGGGGTAGTCCGATTGGGAACTGAAGCTTTCTTT. Translated: CASSLMTGVVRLGTEAFF.

This clone appeared many times. The rearrangement uses TRBV7-3 and TRBJ2-2; 9 positions agree with TRBD2. V lost 4 bases and J lost 7; bases outside the gene matches: 16. Germline V gives CDR1 SGHTA, CDR2 FQGTGA. The CDR3 is made up of 18 amino acids. The CDR3 nucleotides are TGTGCCAGCAGCTCCCAACTCCAAGGGACTAGCAAAGACGGGGAGCTGTTTTTT. This codes for CASSSQLQGTSKDGELFF.

This clone was observed at least ten times. The chain employs TRBV11-2 and TRBJ2-5; 12 nucleotides match TRBD2. CDR1 and CDR2 (germline): SGHAT, FQNNGV. The trim removed 5 bases at V and 5 bases at J, leaving 9 bases unmatched. The CDR3 loop spans 16 amino acids. The CDR3 nucleotides are TGTGCCAGCAGCGACCTACTAGCGGGAGGTTGGGAGACCCAGTACTTC. This translates into CASSDLLAGGWETQYF. Combining the CDR3 with reference TRBV11-2 and TRBJ2-5 gives the whole variable domain EAGVAQSPRYKIIEKRQSVAFWCNPISGHATLYWYQQILGQGPKLLIQFQNNGVVDDSQLPKDRFSAERLKGVDSTLKIQPAKLEDSAVYLCASSDLLAGGWETQYFGPGTRLLVL.

Worth noting for this clone: A read error may account for a junction end that differs from germline. The chain recombines TRBV19 with TRBJ2-6; a weak D match, TRBD2 (5 bases). Germline V lookup: CDR1 LNHDA, CDR2 SQIVND (reference sequence). The CDR3 has 17 amino acids. The CDR3 loop is CAGSIGRVQGKGNFLTF. In nucleotides, the CDR3 is TGTGCCGGTAGTATAGGGCGGGTACAAGGGAAGGGCAACTTCCTGACTTTC.

This clone was picked up many times. Other DNA sequences of this sample code for an identical CDR3. The chain links TRBV20-1 to TRBJ2-6; 8 bases are shared with TRBD1. V lost 3 bases, J lost 4 bases, and 5 bases stayed unmatched. The CDR3 spans 15 residues. Per the germline V gene, CDR1 is DFQATT and CDR2 is SNEGSKA (reference sequence). The CDR3 loop is CSASPTGAGANVLTF. The CDR3 coding sequence is TGCAGTGCTAGCCCGACAGGGGCCGGGGCCAACGTCCTGACTTTC.

This clone was counted ten times or more. The rearrangement links TRBV10-3 to TRBJ2-6; D not certain. The CDR3 extends over 15 amino acids. Germline V gene sequence: CDR1 ENHRY, CDR2 SYGVKD. V lost 6 bases to trimming and J lost 4 bases, with 13 bases between them. The CDR3 sequence: CAIRAIGNGANVLTF. For the CDR3, the DNA is TGTGCCATCAGGGCCATTGGGAACGGGGCCAACGTCCTGACTTTC.